This T cell receptor beta chain was retrieved from a study of PD-L1 blockade in urothelial cancer. Background on the study: About 90% of the roughly 30 patients were men with bladder-origin urothelial cancer. Patients arrived having already received 0 to 3 prior chemotherapy regimens.

Profiling relied on immunoSEQ multiplex PCR, and the TCRdb table lists in-frame clones only, not all of them. Counted here are 50,000 to 65,000 clones, roughly 84% occurring once; the ten biggest clones make up less than 3.5%. The study collected 1 to 8 samples per patient, pretreatment and on-treatment. V lost 1 base, J lost 0 bases, and 9 bases lay in between. The CDR3 has 15 amino acids. Per germline, CDR1 MNHEY and CDR2 SVGAGI. This specimen was PBMCs, taken around atezolizumab (anti-PD-L1) treatment. This sequence joins TRBV6-5 and TRBJ1-1; TRBD1 might be the D (5 bases). The source is a man aged 45-65 years with urothelial cancer. The CDR3 bases are TGTGCCAGCAGTTACTTGGGGGGACTGAACACTGAAGCTTTCTTT. This sequence encodes CASSYLGGLNTEAFF.